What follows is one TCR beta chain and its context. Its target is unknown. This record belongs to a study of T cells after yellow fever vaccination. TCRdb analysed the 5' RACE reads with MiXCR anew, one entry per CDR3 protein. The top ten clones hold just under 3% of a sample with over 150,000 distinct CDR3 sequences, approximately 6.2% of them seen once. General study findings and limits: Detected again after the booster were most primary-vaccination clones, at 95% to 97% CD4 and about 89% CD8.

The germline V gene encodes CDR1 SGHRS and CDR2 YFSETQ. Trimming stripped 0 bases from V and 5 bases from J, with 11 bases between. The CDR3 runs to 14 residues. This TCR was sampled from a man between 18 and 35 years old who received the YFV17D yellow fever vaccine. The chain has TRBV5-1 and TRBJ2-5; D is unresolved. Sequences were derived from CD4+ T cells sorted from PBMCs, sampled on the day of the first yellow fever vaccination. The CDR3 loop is CASSLDVDVETQYF. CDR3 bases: TGCGCCAGCAGCTTGGATGTGGACGTCGAGACCCAGTACTTC.